The next 13 T cell receptor beta chains were all read from a single sample in a study of cytomegalovirus exposure and HLA in healthy donors. A multiplex PCR was run with 60 Vbeta primers and 13 Jbeta primers. TCRdb keeps only in-frame clones here, not all; method: immunoSEQ multiplex PCR. The top ten hold more than 1.3% of the sample, which has 150,000 to 200,000 clones, around 80% seen once. The specimen sequenced was PBMCs. The source is a girl under 18 in good health and CMV-seropositive.

This rearrangement joins TRBV28 to TRBJ1-1, with D perhaps TRBD1 (5 bases). V shed 6 bases and J shed 6 bases, with 26 bases lying between them. CDR3 length equals 17 residues. Per the germline V gene, CDR1 is MDHEN and CDR2 is SYDVKM. The CDR3 protein is CASRPRIFGLGGAEAFF. The CDR3 region has the DNA TGTGCCAGCAGACCTAGAATCTTTGGACTGGGAGGGGCTGAAGCTTTCTTT.

The rearrangement joins TRBV6-5 to TRBJ2-2; 8 nucleotides match TRBD1. The junction had 7 bases not matched to a gene; V was cut back by 9 bases and J by 1 base. The germline V gene encodes CDR1 MNHEY and CDR2 SVGAGI. The CDR3 contains 15 residues. The CDR3 reads CASSQGGRNTGELFF. In nucleotides, the CDR3 is TGTGCCAGTTCACAGGGGGGACGGAACACCGGGGAGCTGTTTTTT.

This clone was counted once. V is TRBV5-1 and J is TRBJ2-4, with 9 bases matching TRBD1. From germline, CDR1 is SGHRS and CDR2 YFSETQ. The ends lost 4 bases at V and 5 bases at J; junction bases unmatched: 22. The CDR3 runs 20 residues. CDR3 loop: CASSLLWRGQGRMRENIQYF. Here the CDR3 DNA reads TGCGCCAGCAGCCTGCTTTGGAGGGGACAGGGTCGTATGAGGGAAAACATTCAGTACTTC.

The genes are TRBV15 and TRBJ1-5, with a weak D call TRBD1 (5 bases). CDR1 LNHNV and CDR2 YYDKDF come from the germline V gene (reference sequence). The ends were cut back, 0 bases at V and 6 bases at J, with 24 bases in the middle. CDR3 length: 19 residues. The CDR3 bases are TGTGCCACCAGCAGAGATCCGGGTTGGGGCAGGGTTTGGAGTCAGCCCCAGCATTTT. It specifies CATSRDPGWGRVWSQPQHF.

This clone is a singleton in its sample. V is TRBV5-1 and J is TRBJ2-7; D may be TRBD1 (6 bases). The CDR3 loop spans 14 amino acids. V was trimmed by 5 bases and J by 2 bases, leaving 14 bases between them. CDR1 is SGHRS, CDR2 YFSETQ, per germline. The CDR3: CASRNRDNAYEQYF. In DNA form, the CDR3 reads TGCGCCAGCAGAAACCGGGACAACGCCTACGAGCAGTACTTC.

This clone came up a few times. The chain recombines TRBV10-1 with TRBJ2-1; 8 nucleotides line up with TRBD2. Germline trimming cut 10 bases from V and 5 bases from J; bases unmatched to any gene: 13. The CDR3 covers 15 residues. The germline V gene encodes CDR1 WNHNN and CDR2 SYGVQD (reference sequence). CDR3 amino acids: CATRGEREHNNEQFF. As DNA, the CDR3 is TGCGCCACCCGGGGGGAGCGGGAGCACAACAATGAGCAGTTCTTC.

This clone was detected only once. This chain uses TRBV18 with TRBJ1-5; TRBD1 aligns across 9 bases. The CDR3 is 18 amino acids. J gave up 0 bases and V 3 bases, and 9 bases lay outside the gene matches. Germline V gives CDR1 KGHSH, CDR2 LQKENI. CDR3 nucleotides: TGTGCCAGCTCACCTGGCGGACAGGGGTTAGTTAGCAATCAGCCCCAGCATTTT. It specifies CASSPGGQGLVSNQPQHF.

This chain links TRBV18 with TRBJ1-4; D possibly corresponds to TRBD1 (6 bases). This CDR3 has 13 amino acids. V lost 6 bases to trimming and J lost 3 bases, with 8 bases between them. Per germline, CDR1 KGHSH and CDR2 LQKENI. The CDR3: CASSAGANEKLFF. Here the CDR3 DNA reads TGTGCCAGCTCGGCAGGGGCTAATGAAAAACTGTTTTTT. The complete variable domain, with remaining parts taken from reference TRBV18 and TRBJ1-4, reads NAGVMQNPRHLVRRRGQEARLRCSPMKGHSHVYWYRQLPEEGLKFMVYLQKENIIDESGMPKERFSAEFPKEGPSILRIQQVVRGDSAAYFCASSAGANEKLFFGSGTQLSVL.

V gene TRBV21-1 combines with J gene TRBJ1-2; the table's D call of TRBD1 was not tested on the DNA. TRBV21-1 is given as a pseudogene. The CDR3 loop spans 15 amino acids. The CDR3 is CASTLRGLNNYGYTF. The CDR3 nucleotides are TGTGCCAGCACCCTGAGGGGGCTTAACAACTATGGCTACACCTTC.

This clone appeared a few times. The rearrangement links TRBV27 to TRBJ2-7; 10 nucleotides align to TRBD1. V lost 5 bases and J lost 4; bases outside the gene matches: 8. The CDR3 runs to 15 residues. In germline, CDR1 is MNHEY, CDR2 SMNVEV (reference sequence). The DNA for the CDR3 is TGTGCCAGCAGTCTGGGAGGACAGGGGGGGTACGAGCAGTACTTC. It encodes CASSLGGQGGYEQYF.

The chain links TRBV30 to TRBJ2-1, with 12 nucleotides matching TRBD2. CDR3 size: 14 residues. Germline CDR1 is GTSNPN and CDR2 is SVGIG (reference sequence). V shed 2 bases and J 6 bases; nucleotides not matched to a gene: 2. The CDR3 sequence is CAWSLAGGFNEQFF. The CDR3 DNA sequence: TGTGCCTGGAGTCTAGCGGGGGGGTTCAATGAGCAGTTCTTC.

V usage is TRBV29-1 and J usage is TRBJ1-1, with 7 bases that match TRBD1. This CDR3 contains 13 residues. CDR1 is SQVTM and CDR2 is ANQGSEA in the germline V gene. The trim removed 2 bases at V and 3 bases at J, leaving 3 bases unmatched. The DNA for the CDR3 is TGCAGCGTTGAAATAGGGGGCCACACTGAAGCTTTCTTT. It encodes CSVEIGGHTEAFF.

This clone turned up a few times. V and J are TRBV11-2 and TRBJ1-5; possible D gene TRBD1, 6 bases. CDR3 length: 15 residues. Germline V gene lookup returns CDR1 SGHAT and CDR2 FQNNGV. Trimming took 5 bases from V and 0 from J, leaving 11 bases between them. CDR3 nucleotide sequence: TGTGCCAGCAGCCCCTCCAGGGGTAGCAATCAGCCCCAGCATTTT. Residues: CASSPSRGSNQPQHF.